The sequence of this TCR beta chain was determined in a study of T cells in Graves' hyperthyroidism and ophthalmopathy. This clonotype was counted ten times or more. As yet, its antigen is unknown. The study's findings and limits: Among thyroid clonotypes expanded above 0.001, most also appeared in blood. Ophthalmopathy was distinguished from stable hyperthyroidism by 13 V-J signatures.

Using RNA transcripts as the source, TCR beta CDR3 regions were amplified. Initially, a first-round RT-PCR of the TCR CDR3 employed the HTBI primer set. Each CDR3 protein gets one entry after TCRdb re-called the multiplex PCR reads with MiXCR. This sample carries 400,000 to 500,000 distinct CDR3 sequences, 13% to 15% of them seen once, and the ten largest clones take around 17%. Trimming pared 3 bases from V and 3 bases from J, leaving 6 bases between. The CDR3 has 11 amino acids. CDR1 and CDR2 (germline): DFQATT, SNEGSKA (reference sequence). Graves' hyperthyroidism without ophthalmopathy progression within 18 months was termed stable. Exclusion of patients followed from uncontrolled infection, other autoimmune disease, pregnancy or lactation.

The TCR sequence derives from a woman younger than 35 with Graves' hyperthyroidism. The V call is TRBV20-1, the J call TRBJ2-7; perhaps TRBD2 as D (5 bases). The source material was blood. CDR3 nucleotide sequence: TGCAGTGCTAGGGAGGACTACGAGCAGTACTTC. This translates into CSAREDYEQYF.